This paragraph covers one T cell receptor beta chain sequence. The CDR3 is made up of 15 amino acids. Germline V gene data show CDR1 as SGHRS and CDR2 as YFSETQ. V shed 0 bases and J 6 bases; nucleotides not matched to a gene: 7. TCRdb's table, derived via immunoSEQ multiplex PCR, lists solely in-frame clones and lacks some. The table lists 10,000 to 15,000 clones, around 84% of them singletons. This sample is drawn from a study of blood T cell dynamics during melanoma immunotherapy. The time point here: pre-treatment baseline. Patients with prior systemic cancer treatment, concomitant immunosuppressants, or other active malignancies were excluded.

The material was blood, obtained from a patient treated with checkpoint blockade. The clonotype was recovered from a human donor with melanoma. The chain combines TRBV5-1 with TRBJ2-3; 7 bases fit TRBD2. CDR3: CASSLEAAGKDTQYF. In DNA form, the CDR3 reads TGCGCCAGCAGCTTGGAAGCAGCGGGAAAGGATACGCAGTATTTT.